Listed below are T cell receptor beta chains from one sample, sequenced in a study of T-cell memory formation after mild COVID-19. TCRdb reprocessed the 5' RACE reads with MiXCR, giving one entry per CDR3 protein. The table shows about 190,000 distinct CDR3 sequences, with around 21% occurring only once. Sequencing input: PBMCs or a T cell subset sorted from them (not recorded which). These TCRs come from an adult woman who had mild COVID-19 (a few samples of this study predate the infection). Cell type and time point are not known. Both conserved end residues are part of each CDR3. The order of the fields is clone size, D gene, J gene, V gene, CDR3 protein, CDR3 DNA. The D gene is left open where the match is weak. Clone size is not always given. Where it is, it says once, few, many or a class for expanded clones.

clone size: few
D gene: -
J gene: TRBJ2-1
V gene: TRBV9
CDR3 protein: CASSVTGSYNEQFF
CDR3 DNA: TGTGCCAGCAGCGTAACGGGCTCCTACAATGAGCAGTTCTTC

clone size: -
D gene: -
J gene: TRBJ2-3
V gene: TRBV2
CDR3 protein: CASSEALFRADTQYF
CDR3 DNA: TGTGCCAGCAGTGAAGCGCTGTTCAGAGCAGATACGCAGTATTTT

clone size: -
D gene: -
J gene: TRBJ1-1
V gene: TRBV9
CDR3 protein: CASSVGTETEAFF
CDR3 DNA: TGTGCCAGCAGCGTAGGTACAGAAACTGAAGCTTTCTTT

clone size: -
D gene: -
J gene: TRBJ2-1
V gene: TRBV20-1
CDR3 protein: CSARELRRAYNEQFF
CDR3 DNA: TGCAGTGCTAGAGAGCTCAGGCGGGCCTACAATGAGCAGTTCTTC

clone size: many
D gene: -
J gene: TRBJ2-1
V gene: TRBV7-3
CDR3 protein: CASSPHLGGFNEQFF
CDR3 DNA: TGTGCCAGCAGCCCCCACTTGGGCGGGTTCAATGAGCAGTTCTTC

clone size: -
D gene: -
J gene: TRBJ2-3
V gene: TRBV27
CDR3 protein: CASRTGWDTQYF
CDR3 DNA: TGTGCCAGCAGAACCGGCTGGGATACGCAGTATTTT

clone size: -
D gene: -
J gene: TRBJ2-7
V gene: TRBV12-3/TRBV12-4
CDR3 protein: CASSLARQAPTYEQYF
CDR3 DNA: TGTGCCAGCAGCCTTGCCCGACAGGCCCCAACCTACGAGCAGTACTTC

clone size: once
D gene: TRBD1
J gene: TRBJ1-2
V gene: TRBV24-1
CDR3 protein: CATSLGGGGYTF
CDR3 DNA: TGTGCCACCAGTTTAGGGGGCGGCGGCTACACCTTC

clone size: few
D gene: -
J gene: TRBJ2-1
V gene: TRBV11-2
CDR3 protein: CASSLVTSPYNEQFF
CDR3 DNA: TGTGCCAGCAGCTTAGTAACTAGCCCCTACAATGAGCAGTTCTTC

clone size: once
D gene: TRBD2
J gene: TRBJ2-5
V gene: TRBV10-3
CDR3 protein: CAISESASGVGRETQYF
CDR3 DNA: TGTGCCATCAGTGAGTCGGCTAGCGGGGTGGGGAGAGAGACCCAGTACTTC

clone size: -
D gene: -
J gene: TRBJ1-4
V gene: TRBV6-2/TRBV6-3
CDR3 protein: CASSPADGSGHREKLFF
CDR3 DNA: TGTGCCAGCAGTCCCGCCGACGGTTCAGGGCATCGAGAAAAACTGTTTTTT

clone size: -
D gene: TRBD2
J gene: TRBJ2-2
V gene: TRBV24-1
CDR3 protein: CATSDWWDSGSAANTGELFF
CDR3 DNA: TGTGCCACCAGTGATTGGTGGGATAGCGGGAGTGCCGCGAACACCGGGGAGCTGTTTTTT

clone size: -
D gene: TRBD1
J gene: TRBJ2-7
V gene: TRBV6-5
CDR3 protein: CASRWTGRHEQYF
CDR3 DNA: TGTGCCAGCAGGTGGACAGGGAGGCACGAGCAGTACTTC

clone size: -
D gene: TRBD2
J gene: TRBJ2-3
V gene: TRBV7-8
CDR3 protein: CASSLKAGGLTDTQYF
CDR3 DNA: TGTGCCAGCAGCTTAAAGGCGGGGGGCCTCACAGATACGCAGTATTTT

clone size: -
D gene: -
J gene: TRBJ2-5
V gene: TRBV5-6
CDR3 protein: CASSPTAGETQYF
CDR3 DNA: TGTGCCAGCAGCCCGACAGCTGGAGAGACCCAGTACTTC

clone size: -
D gene: -
J gene: TRBJ2-7
V gene: TRBV18
CDR3 protein: CASSSEDGDYEQYF
CDR3 DNA: TGTGCCAGCTCGTCCGAGGACGGTGACTACGAGCAGTACTTC

clone size: -
D gene: -
J gene: TRBJ1-1
V gene: TRBV7-9
CDR3 protein: CASSGWPDVGAEAFF
CDR3 DNA: TGTGCCAGCAGCGGATGGCCAGACGTTGGCGCTGAAGCTTTCTTT

clone size: -
D gene: -
J gene: TRBJ1-3
V gene: TRBV6-5
CDR3 protein: CASSIRSGTAGNTIYF
CDR3 DNA: TGTGCCAGCAGTATCCGATCGGGGACGGCTGGAAACACCATATATTTT

clone size: few
D gene: -
J gene: TRBJ2-5
V gene: TRBV7-8
CDR3 protein: CASSSRGETQYF
CDR3 DNA: TGTGCCAGCAGCTCTAGGGGGGAGACCCAGTACTTC

clone size: -
D gene: TRBD2
J gene: TRBJ2-1
V gene: TRBV5-1
CDR3 protein: CASSLGGGGNNEQFF
CDR3 DNA: TGCGCCAGCAGCTTAGGCGGGGGAGGGAACAATGAGCAGTTCTTC

clone size: -
D gene: -
J gene: TRBJ2-7
V gene: TRBV7-9
CDR3 protein: CASSLAGAAYEQYF
CDR3 DNA: TGTGCCAGCAGCTTAGCGGGGGCCGCCTACGAGCAGTACTTC

clone size: -
D gene: -
J gene: TRBJ2-1
V gene: TRBV7-9
CDR3 protein: CASSSPLGGQLDNEQFF
CDR3 DNA: TGTGCCAGCAGCTCCCCCCTCGGCGGGCAGCTTGACAATGAGCAGTTCTTC

clone size: few
D gene: TRBD1
J gene: TRBJ2-5
V gene: TRBV3-1
CDR3 protein: CASSQPLDRDGRETQYF
CDR3 DNA: TGTGCCAGCAGCCAACCCCTCGACAGGGACGGCAGGGAGACCCAGTACTTC

clone size: few
D gene: -
J gene: TRBJ2-2
V gene: TRBV29-1
CDR3 protein: CSVTEQGAGTGELFF
CDR3 DNA: TGCAGCGTTACCGAACAGGGTGCGGGCACCGGGGAGCTGTTTTTT

clone size: few
D gene: TRBD1
J gene: TRBJ2-6
V gene: TRBV2
CDR3 protein: CASSEVDRASSGANVLTF
CDR3 DNA: TGTGCCAGCAGTGAAGTCGACAGGGCTAGCTCTGGGGCCAACGTCCTGACTTTC

clone size: few
D gene: -
J gene: TRBJ2-7
V gene: TRBV9
CDR3 protein: CASSVGSGASYEQYF
CDR3 DNA: TGTGCCAGCAGCGTAGGATCCGGGGCCAGTTACGAGCAGTACTTC

clone size: -
D gene: -
J gene: TRBJ2-3
V gene: TRBV15
CDR3 protein: CATSLAGGASTDTQYF
CDR3 DNA: TGTGCCACCAGCTTGGCCGGGGGTGCTAGCACAGATACGCAGTATTTT

clone size: many
D gene: TRBD2
J gene: TRBJ2-1
V gene: TRBV7-2
CDR3 protein: CASSISTSGTHEQFF
CDR3 DNA: TGTGCCAGCAGCATCTCGACTAGCGGTACACATGAGCAGTTCTTC

clone size: -
D gene: -
J gene: TRBJ1-5
V gene: TRBV12-3/TRBV12-4
CDR3 protein: CASSPLSQPQHF
CDR3 DNA: TGTGCCAGCAGTCCCCTCAGTCAGCCCCAGCATTTT

clone size: -
D gene: TRBD1
J gene: TRBJ1-2
V gene: TRBV13
CDR3 protein: CASSSRGRVYGYTF
CDR3 DNA: TGTGCCAGCAGCAGCAGGGGGCGCGTCTATGGCTACACCTTC

clone size: few
D gene: TRBD1
J gene: TRBJ2-7
V gene: TRBV15
CDR3 protein: CATSSQGVSYEQYF
CDR3 DNA: TGTGCCACCAGCAGTCAGGGGGTATCCTACGAGCAGTACTTC

clone size: -
D gene: TRBD1
J gene: TRBJ2-2
V gene: TRBV7-9
CDR3 protein: CASSSNAGGWTGELFF
CDR3 DNA: TGTGCCAGCAGCTCAAACGCAGGGGGATGGACCGGGGAGCTGTTTTTT

clone size: few
D gene: TRBD2
J gene: TRBJ2-3
V gene: TRBV7-9
CDR3 protein: CASMLAGEIDTQYF
CDR3 DNA: TGTGCCAGCATGCTAGCGGGAGAGATAGATACGCAGTATTTT

clone size: few
D gene: TRBD2
J gene: TRBJ2-7
V gene: TRBV4-3
CDR3 protein: CASSQVRPSGSYEQYF
CDR3 DNA: TGCGCCAGCAGCCAAGTCAGGCCTAGCGGGAGTTACGAGCAGTACTTC

clone size: -
D gene: TRBD1
J gene: TRBJ1-2
V gene: TRBV29-1
CDR3 protein: CSVDAGTGGSGYTF
CDR3 DNA: TGCAGCGTTGACGCCGGGACAGGGGGCAGTGGCTACACCTTC

clone size: few
D gene: TRBD2
J gene: TRBJ2-7
V gene: TRBV20-1
CDR3 protein: CSVRTSGSIGEQYF
CDR3 DNA: TGCAGTGTTCGGACTAGCGGGAGCATCGGCGAGCAGTACTTC

clone size: -
D gene: -
J gene: TRBJ1-6
V gene: TRBV15
CDR3 protein: CATSRDGSSYNSPLHF
CDR3 DNA: TGTGCCACCAGCAGAGACGGGAGCTCCTATAATTCACCCCTCCACTTT

clone size: -
D gene: -
J gene: TRBJ1-4
V gene: TRBV10-3
CDR3 protein: CAIRDTGNSANEKLFF
CDR3 DNA: TGTGCCATCAGGGACACAGGGAATTCTGCTAATGAAAAACTGTTTTTT

clone size: -
D gene: TRBD2
J gene: TRBJ2-5
V gene: TRBV12-3/TRBV12-4
CDR3 protein: CASSWMERGPTGETQYF
CDR3 DNA: TGTGCCAGCAGTTGGATGGAGCGGGGGCCCACAGGGGAGACCCAGTACTTC

clone size: -
D gene: -
J gene: TRBJ2-7
V gene: TRBV12-3/TRBV12-4
CDR3 protein: CASSSSGTPYEQYF
CDR3 DNA: TGTGCCAGCAGTTCCTCCGGGACTCCCTACGAGCAGTACTTC

clone size: -
D gene: TRBD1
J gene: TRBJ1-5
V gene: TRBV6-2/TRBV6-3
CDR3 protein: CASSLGQGPLQPQHF
CDR3 DNA: TGTGCCAGCAGCCTCGGACAGGGACCACTTCAGCCCCAGCATTTT

clone size: -
D gene: TRBD1
J gene: TRBJ1-2
V gene: TRBV14
CDR3 protein: CASSPRQGSHGYTF
CDR3 DNA: TGTGCCAGCAGCCCGAGACAGGGGAGTCATGGCTACACCTTC

clone size: -
D gene: TRBD1
J gene: TRBJ2-1
V gene: TRBV5-1
CDR3 protein: CASSFYLQGAFYNEQFF
CDR3 DNA: TGCGCCAGCAGCTTCTATTTACAGGGGGCGTTTTACAATGAGCAGTTCTTC

clone size: -
D gene: TRBD2
J gene: TRBJ2-3
V gene: TRBV3-1
CDR3 protein: CASSQQLAGVADTQYF
CDR3 DNA: TGTGCCAGCAGCCAGCAACTAGCGGGGGTCGCAGATACGCAGTATTTT

clone size: -
D gene: TRBD1
J gene: TRBJ1-5
V gene: TRBV5-1
CDR3 protein: CASSPATGEFQPQHF
CDR3 DNA: TGCGCCAGCAGCCCGGCCACAGGGGAATTTCAGCCCCAGCATTTT